One sample yielded the 2 T cell receptor beta chains listed below, sequenced in a study of T cell repertoires in cytomegalovirus infection. What these receptors recognize is not known. From the reads, TCRdb called clonotypes with MiXCR, one entry per CDR3 protein. The sample has 300,000 or so distinct CDR3 sequences; about 25% are singletons. The sequenced sample was cultured PBMCs, obtained from culture after CMV antigen stimulation. The receptors stem from a human donor in good health (CMV status not recorded). Some clones in this sample may be carry-over from other donors' samples.

This clonotype was recorded a few times. This chain links TRBV6-2 or TRBV6-3 with TRBJ2-7; 10 bases are a match to TRBD2. Trimming removed 6 bases from V and 1 base from J; junction bases left unmatched: 6. The germline V gene encodes CDR1 MNHEY and CDR2 SVGEGT. This CDR3 has 15 residues. CDR3 DNA: TGTGCCAGCAGAATAGGACTAGCGGATTCCTACGAGCAGTACTTC. Amino acids: CASRIGLADSYEQYF.

This clonotype was counted only a few times. The chain is built from TRBV7-2 and TRBJ2-2, with D perhaps matching TRBD1 or TRBD2 (6 bases each). Germline CDR1 reads SGHTA; CDR2 reads FQGNSA. The CDR3 length is 12 residues. Trimming shortened V by 5 bases and J by 14 bases, and 15 bases separated the two germline ends. This CDR3 reads CASSQGREDLFF. CDR3 DNA sequence: TGTGCCAGCAGCCAGGGGCGGGAAGATCTGTTTTTT.